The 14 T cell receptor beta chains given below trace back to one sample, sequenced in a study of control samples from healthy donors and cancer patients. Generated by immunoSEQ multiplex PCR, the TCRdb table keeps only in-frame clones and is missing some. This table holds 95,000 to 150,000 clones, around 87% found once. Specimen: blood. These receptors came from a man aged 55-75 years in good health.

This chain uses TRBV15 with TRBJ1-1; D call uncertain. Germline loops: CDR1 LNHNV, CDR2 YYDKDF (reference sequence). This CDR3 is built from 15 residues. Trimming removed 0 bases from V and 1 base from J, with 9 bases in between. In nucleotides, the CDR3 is TGTGCCACCAGCAGAGATATCCTCCGGAACACTGAAGCTTTCTTT. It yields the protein CATSRDILRNTEAFF.

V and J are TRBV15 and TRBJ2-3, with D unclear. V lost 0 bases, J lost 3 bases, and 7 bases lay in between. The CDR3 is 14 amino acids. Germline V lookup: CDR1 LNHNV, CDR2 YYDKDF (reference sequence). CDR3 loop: CATSRDGLTDTQYF. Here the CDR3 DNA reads TGTGCCACCAGCAGAGATGGCCTTACAGATACGCAGTATTTT.

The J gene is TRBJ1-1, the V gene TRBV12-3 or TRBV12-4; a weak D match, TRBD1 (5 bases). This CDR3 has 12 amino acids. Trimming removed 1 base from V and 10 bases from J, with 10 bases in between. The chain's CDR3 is CASSLGRVRAFF. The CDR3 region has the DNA TGTGCCAGCAGTTTAGGCAGGGTGAGAGCTTTCTTT.

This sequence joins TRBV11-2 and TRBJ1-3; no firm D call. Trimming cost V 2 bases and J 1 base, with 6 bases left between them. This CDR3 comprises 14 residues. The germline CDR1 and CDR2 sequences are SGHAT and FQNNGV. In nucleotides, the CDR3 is TGTGCCAGCAGCTTACTCGATTCTGGAAACACCATATATTTT. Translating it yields CASSLLDSGNTIYF.

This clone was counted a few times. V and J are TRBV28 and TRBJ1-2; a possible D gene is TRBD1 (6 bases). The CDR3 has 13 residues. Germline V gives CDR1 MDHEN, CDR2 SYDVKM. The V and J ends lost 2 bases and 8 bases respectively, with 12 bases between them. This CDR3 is CASSLRQGSGYTF. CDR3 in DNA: TGTGCCAGCAGTTTAAGGCAGGGGAGCGGCTACACCTTC.

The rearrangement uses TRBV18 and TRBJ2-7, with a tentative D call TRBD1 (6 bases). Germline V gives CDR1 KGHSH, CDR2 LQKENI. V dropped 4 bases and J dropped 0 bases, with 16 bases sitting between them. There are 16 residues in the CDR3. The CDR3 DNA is TGTGCCAGCTCACGACTCCCGGGACAAGCCTCCTACGAGCAGTACTTC. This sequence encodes CASSRLPGQASYEQYF.

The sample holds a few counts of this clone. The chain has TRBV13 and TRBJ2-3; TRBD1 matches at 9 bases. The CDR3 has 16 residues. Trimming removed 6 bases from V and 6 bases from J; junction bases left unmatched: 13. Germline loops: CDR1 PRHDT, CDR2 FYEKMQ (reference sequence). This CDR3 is CASSRDTGGLADTQYF. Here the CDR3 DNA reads TGTGCCAGCAGTCGAGATACAGGGGGCTTGGCGGATACGCAGTATTTT.

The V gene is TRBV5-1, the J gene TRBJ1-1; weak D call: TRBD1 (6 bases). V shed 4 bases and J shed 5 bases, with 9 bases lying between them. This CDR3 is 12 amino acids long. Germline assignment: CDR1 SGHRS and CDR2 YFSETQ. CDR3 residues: CASSQGMTEAFF. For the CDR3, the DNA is TGCGCCAGCAGCCAGGGGATGACTGAAGCTTTCTTT.

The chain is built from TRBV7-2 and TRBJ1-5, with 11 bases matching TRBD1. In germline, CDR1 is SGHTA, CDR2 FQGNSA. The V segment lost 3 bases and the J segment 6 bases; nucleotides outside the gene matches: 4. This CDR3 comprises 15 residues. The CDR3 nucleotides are TGTGCCAGCAGCTTTGGACAGGGGGCGTCTCAGCCCCAGCATTTT. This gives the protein CASSFGQGASQPQHF.

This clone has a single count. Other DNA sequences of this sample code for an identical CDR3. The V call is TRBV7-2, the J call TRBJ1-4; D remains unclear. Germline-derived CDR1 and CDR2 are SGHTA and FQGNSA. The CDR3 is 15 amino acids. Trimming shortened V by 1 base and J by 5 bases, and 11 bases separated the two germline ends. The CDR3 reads CASSLGVGPNEKLFF. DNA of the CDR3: TGTGCCAGCAGCTTAGGGGTCGGACCGAATGAAAAACTGTTTTTT.

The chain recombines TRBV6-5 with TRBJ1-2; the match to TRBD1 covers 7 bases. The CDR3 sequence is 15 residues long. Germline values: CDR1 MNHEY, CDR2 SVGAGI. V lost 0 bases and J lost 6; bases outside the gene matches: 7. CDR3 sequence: CASSYSPQTGNGYTF. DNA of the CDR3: TGTGCCAGCAGTTACTCGCCTCAGACAGGGAATGGCTACACCTTC.

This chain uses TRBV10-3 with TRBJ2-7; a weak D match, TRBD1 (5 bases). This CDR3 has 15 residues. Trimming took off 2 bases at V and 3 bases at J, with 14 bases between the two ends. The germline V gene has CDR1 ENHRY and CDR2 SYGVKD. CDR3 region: CAISEQRNQGYEQYF. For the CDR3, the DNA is TGTGCCATCAGTGAGCAACGAAATCAGGGCTACGAGCAGTACTTC.

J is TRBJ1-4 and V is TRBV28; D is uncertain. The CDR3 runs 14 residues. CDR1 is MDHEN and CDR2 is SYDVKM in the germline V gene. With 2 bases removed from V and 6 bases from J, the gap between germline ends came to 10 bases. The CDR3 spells CASSLLGVHEKLFF. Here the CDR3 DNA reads TGTGCCAGCAGTTTACTTGGGGTCCATGAAAAACTGTTTTTT.

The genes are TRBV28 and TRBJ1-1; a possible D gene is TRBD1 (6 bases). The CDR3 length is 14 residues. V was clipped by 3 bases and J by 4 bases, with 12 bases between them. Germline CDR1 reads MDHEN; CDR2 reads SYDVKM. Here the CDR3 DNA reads TGTGCCAGCAGTTTGACAGGCCGTGGCACTGAAGCTTTCTTT. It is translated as CASSLTGRGTEAFF.